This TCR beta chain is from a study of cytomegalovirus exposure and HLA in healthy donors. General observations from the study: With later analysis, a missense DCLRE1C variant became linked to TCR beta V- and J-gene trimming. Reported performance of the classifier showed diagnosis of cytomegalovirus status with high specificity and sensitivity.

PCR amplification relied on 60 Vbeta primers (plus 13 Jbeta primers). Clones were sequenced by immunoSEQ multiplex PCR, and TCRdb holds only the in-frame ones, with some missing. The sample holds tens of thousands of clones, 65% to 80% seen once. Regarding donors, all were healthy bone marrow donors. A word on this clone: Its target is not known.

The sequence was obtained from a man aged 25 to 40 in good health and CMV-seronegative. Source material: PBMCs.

CDR3: CASSPAGGDENIQYF. DNA for the CDR3: TGCGCCAGCAGCCCGGCCGGGGGGGATGAAAACATTCAGTACTTC. The chain couples TRBV5-1 to TRBJ2-4; 8 nucleotides align to TRBD2. Germline V CDR1 and CDR2: SGHRS, YFSETQ. This CDR3 is built from 15 residues. The junction had 8 bases not matched to a gene; V was cut back by 4 bases and J by 5 bases.